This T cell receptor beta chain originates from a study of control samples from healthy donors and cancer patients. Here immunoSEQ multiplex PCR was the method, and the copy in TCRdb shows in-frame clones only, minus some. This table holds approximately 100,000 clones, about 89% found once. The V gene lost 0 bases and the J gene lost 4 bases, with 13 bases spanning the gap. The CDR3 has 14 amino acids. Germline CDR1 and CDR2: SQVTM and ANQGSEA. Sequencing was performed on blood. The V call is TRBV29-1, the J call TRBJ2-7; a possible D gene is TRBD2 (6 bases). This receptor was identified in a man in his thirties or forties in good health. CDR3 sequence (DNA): TGCAGCGTTGAAGAGGAGGGGTGGGGGTACGAGCAGTACTTC. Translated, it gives CSVEEEGWGYEQYF.